This is a list of T cell receptor beta chains from one sample in a study of blood T cell repertoires in COVID-19. Only in-frame clones appear in the TCRdb table, and some are missing; sequencing was by immunoSEQ multiplex PCR. There are 90,000 to 140,000 clones in the sample; under 90% occur only once, and 30% to 45% lies in the top ten. Sequencing used peripheral blood. These receptors all stem from an elderly man with acute or convalescent COVID-19. Both conserved end residues are part of each CDR3. The size entry is marked missing in some rows and otherwise reads once, few, many or a size class.

>TRBV14|TRBJ1-1|.
CASSGGEVNTEAFF
>TRBV6-1|TRBJ1-6|.
CASSELTGRSDSPLHF
>TRBV28|TRBJ1-1|.
CASSAGGAGTEAFF
>TRBV5-1|TRBJ1-1|.
CASSLGQGAVQAFF
>TRBV18|TRBJ2-1|.
CASSPGTSGRNEQFF
>TRBV5-4|TRBJ1-1|.
CASSLAQGGLNGAFF
>TRBV30|TRBJ1-6|.
CAWTRYGGYNSPLHF
>TRBV3-1/TRBV3-2|TRBJ2-3|.
CASSQVSGREPADTQYF
>TRBV5-1|TRBJ2-3|.
CASRQYIAGAATDTQYF
>TRBV28|TRBJ1-3|.
CASSRDRESTIYF
>TRBV3-1/TRBV3-2|TRBJ2-1|.
CASSQYAPSGRYNEQFF
>TRBV30|TRBJ2-7|.
CAWEKRQGIGPCF
>TRBV6-6|TRBJ2-7|.
CASTFSGQGIHEQYF
>TRBV18|TRBJ1-2|.
CASSPLEGLYGYTF
>TRBV19|TRBJ2-7|.
CASSSSGTSGSYEQYF
>TRBV10-3|TRBJ2-1|.
CAISDSGRDRNEQFF
>TRBV4-2|TRBJ2-2|.
CASSQGGGGELFF
>TRBV6-2/TRBV6-3|TRBJ2-7|.
CASSGGLLPYEQYF
>TRBV6-6|TRBJ2-7|.
CASSSDRSYEQYF
>TRBV28|TRBJ2-5|.
CASSFFGGSVQETQYF
>TRBV27|TRBJ1-6|.
CASSPTTGRVSPLHF
>TRBV6-5|TRBJ2-7|.
CASSRLGLAKEQYF
>TRBV11-2|TRBJ2-1|.
CASSLGPLGGQFF
>TRBV5-4|TRBJ2-7|.
CASSLGITYEQYF
>TRBV5-1|TRBJ1-2|.
CASSLESVSYGYTF
>TRBV27|TRBJ2-3|.
CASSKQGLDTQYF
>TRBV7-2|TRBJ2-6|.
CASSSAGTPGANVLTF
>TRBV18|TRBJ1-3|.
CASSPPGVPGNTIYF
>TRBV27|TRBJ2-2|.
CASSLQRDPGELFF
>TRBV7-6|TRBJ2-5|.
CASSLGEETQYF
>TRBV28|TRBJ1-3|.
CASSVGSSGNTIYF
>TRBV30|TRBJ2-2|.
CAWSAGVYTGELFF
>TRBV6-2/TRBV6-3|TRBJ2-1|.
CASSYLLGNEQFF
>TRBV7-9|TRBJ1-3|.
CASSLVEHRGIGNTIYF
>TRBV12-3/TRBV12-4|TRBJ2-7|.
CASSFSGELAQYF
>TRBV14|TRBJ2-7|.
CASSHRIGPGQRSTLYEQYF
>TRBV6-6|TRBJ1-3|.
CASSPGTGPSSGNTIYF
>TRBV5-1|TRBJ2-1|once
CASSFAGGSYNEQFF
>TRBV6-1|TRBJ2-1|.
CASSEGPPDNEQFF
>TRBV7-3|TRBJ2-3|.
CASSLTRASGTDTQYF
>TRBV3-1/TRBV3-2|TRBJ1-1|.
CASSQVDRNTEAFF
>TRBV2|TRBJ2-3|.
CASSDYLETGQYF
>TRBV18|TRBJ2-3|.
CASSPRAGRAFSTDTQYF
>TRBV7-2|TRBJ1-5|many
CASSLGGLNQPQHF
>TRBV2|TRBJ2-1|.
CASRRVSYNEQFF
>TRBV7-9|TRBJ2-2|.
CASSLEGLGRTGELFF
>TRBV5-1|TRBJ2-5|.
CASSRLGLQETQYF
>TRBV27|TRBJ2-1|few
CASRLNSGIGWDEQFF
>TRBV5-5|TRBJ1-5|.
CASSQDTHQPQHF
>TRBV13|TRBJ1-6|.
CASSAGTGGDNSPLHF
>TRBV18|TRBJ2-6|once
CASSPRQGSSGANVLTF